The 9 T cell receptor beta chains below come from one sample, sequenced in a study of response to subunit inactivated influenza vaccine. One entry per CDR3 protein results from TCRdb running MiXCR on the RT-PCR reads. Of 610,000 or so distinct CDR3 sequences listed, 13% to 15% are singletons. Here the sequenced sample was PBMCs from blood, taken roughly 12 days after vaccination. Source of these receptors: a man between 50 and 59 years old who received an inactivated influenza vaccine.

V and J are TRBV12-3 or TRBV12-4 and TRBJ2-1, with 11 nucleotides matching TRBD2. CDR3 length equals 14 residues. The V and J ends lost 6 bases and 9 bases, in that order; junction bases with no gene match: 7. The CDR3 sequence: CASRTSGDRSEQFF. Here the CDR3 DNA reads TGTGCCAGCAGGACTAGCGGGGATCGTAGTGAGCAGTTCTTC.

This clonotype was recorded at least ten times. The rearrangement links TRBV5-1 to TRBJ2-5; 7 nucleotides agree with TRBD2. The CDR3 has 15 residues. Unmatched junction bases numbered 4, after V lost 2 bases and J lost 0 bases. Germline V lookup: CDR1 SGHRS, CDR2 YFSETQ. The CDR3 DNA reads as TGCGCCAGCAGCTTCGCTAGCGGATACCAAGAGACCCAGTACTTC. This encodes CASSFASGYQETQYF. Filled out from reference TRBV5-1 and TRBJ2-5, the complete variable domain reads KAGVTQTPRYLIKTRGQQVTLSCSPISGHRSVSWYQQTPGQGLQFLFEYFSETQRNKGNFPGRFSGRQFSNSRSEMNVSTLELGDSALYLCASSFASGYQETQYFGPGTRLLVL.

This chain connects TRBV12-3 or TRBV12-4 to TRBJ2-1; possibly TRBD1 for D (7 bases). Deletions cut 2 bases from V and 3 bases from J, with 14 bases between. CDR3 length: 16 amino acids. The CDR3 sequence is CASSLLEGALYNEQFF. Written as DNA, the CDR3 is TGTGCCAGCAGTTTATTGGAGGGGGCCCTCTACAATGAGCAGTTCTTC.

The genes are TRBV10-3 and TRBJ2-7; TRBD2 aligns across 8 bases. The V segment lost 5 bases and the J segment 2 bases; nucleotides outside the gene matches: 5. The CDR3 covers 14 residues. Per the germline V gene, CDR1 is ENHRY and CDR2 is SYGVKD. The CDR3 DNA is TGTGCCATCAGTATGACTAGCGTTACCTACGAGCAGTACTTC. Translating gives CAISMTSVTYEQYF.

This clonotype appeared a few times. V and J are TRBV12-3 or TRBV12-4 and TRBJ2-3; D gene uncertain. Trimming took 4 bases from V and 3 from J, leaving 8 bases between them. This CDR3 is 13 amino acids long. The CDR3 spells CASSSLITDTQYF. CDR3 nucleotides: TGTGCCAGCAGTTCTCTAATAACAGATACGCAGTATTTT.

The chain is built from TRBV19 and TRBJ2-3, with D maybe TRBD2 (6 bases). V lost 1 base, J lost 0 bases, and 14 bases lay in between. The CDR3 contains 17 residues. Per germline, CDR1 LNHDA and CDR2 SQIVND (reference sequence). DNA of the CDR3: TGTGCCAGTAGTATAGGGGGGGTGGGTACTAGCACAGATACGCAGTATTTT. Residues: CASSIGGVGTSTDTQYF.

The table lists this clonotype with a few counts. The CDR3 DNA follows: TGCAGCGGCCGGGACTTATCCTACAATGAGCAGTTCTTC. The encoded protein is CSGRDLSYNEQFF. V usage is TRBV29-1 and J usage is TRBJ2-1, with a tentative D call TRBD2 (6 bases). Germline V gives CDR1 SQVTM, CDR2 ANQGSEA. V dropped 7 bases and J dropped 1 base, with 11 bases sitting between them. The CDR3 has 13 amino acids.

This clonotype has a handful of counts. The V call is TRBV20-1, the J call TRBJ2-7, with 9 positions matching TRBD1. Germline lookup yields CDR1 DFQATT and CDR2 SNEGSKA (reference sequence). With 5 bases clipped from V and 6 bases from J, the junction kept 5 bases outside the gene matches. The CDR3 covers 12 residues. The CDR3 reads CSAADRGREQYF. As DNA, the CDR3 is TGCAGTGCTGCGGACAGGGGACGCGAGCAGTACTTC.

This clonotype has only a few counts. The rearrangement joins TRBV10-3 to TRBJ2-4; D ambiguous. Trimming took off 4 bases at V and 5 bases at J, with 12 bases between the two ends. CDR3 length equals 14 residues. Germline V gene sequence: CDR1 ENHRY, CDR2 SYGVKD. In nucleotides, the CDR3 is TGTGCCATCAGTGGCCCCGACGAGGAAAACATTCAGTACTTC. Amino acid sequence: CAISGPDEENIQYF.